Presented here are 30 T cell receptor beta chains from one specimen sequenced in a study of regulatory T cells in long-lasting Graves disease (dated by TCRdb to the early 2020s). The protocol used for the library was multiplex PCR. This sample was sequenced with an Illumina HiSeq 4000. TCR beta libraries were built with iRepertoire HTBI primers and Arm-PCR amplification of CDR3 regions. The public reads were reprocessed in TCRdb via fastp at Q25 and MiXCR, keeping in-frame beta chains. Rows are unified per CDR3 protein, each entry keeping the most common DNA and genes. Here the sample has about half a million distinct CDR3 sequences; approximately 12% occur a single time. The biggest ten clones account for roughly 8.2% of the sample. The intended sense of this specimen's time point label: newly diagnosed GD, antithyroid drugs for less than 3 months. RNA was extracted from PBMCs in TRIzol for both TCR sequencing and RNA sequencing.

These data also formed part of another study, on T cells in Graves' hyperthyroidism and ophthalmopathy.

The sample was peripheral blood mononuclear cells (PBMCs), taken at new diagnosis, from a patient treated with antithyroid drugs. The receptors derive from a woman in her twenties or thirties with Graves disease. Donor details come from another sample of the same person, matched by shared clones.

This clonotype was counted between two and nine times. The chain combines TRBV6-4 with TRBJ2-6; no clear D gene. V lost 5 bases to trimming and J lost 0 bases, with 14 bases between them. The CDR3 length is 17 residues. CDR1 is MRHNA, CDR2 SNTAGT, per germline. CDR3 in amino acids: CASSYSTVGSGANVLTF. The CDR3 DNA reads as TGTGCCAGCAGTTACAGTACGGTGGGCTCTGGGGCCAACGTCCTGACTTTC.

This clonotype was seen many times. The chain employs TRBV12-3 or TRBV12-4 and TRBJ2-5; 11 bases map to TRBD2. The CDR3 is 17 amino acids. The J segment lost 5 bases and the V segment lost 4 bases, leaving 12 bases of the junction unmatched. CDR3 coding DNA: TGTGCCAGCAGTTCTTTCACTTTTAGCGGGAGGGGCGAGACCCAGTACTTC. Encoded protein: CASSSFTFSGRGETQYF.

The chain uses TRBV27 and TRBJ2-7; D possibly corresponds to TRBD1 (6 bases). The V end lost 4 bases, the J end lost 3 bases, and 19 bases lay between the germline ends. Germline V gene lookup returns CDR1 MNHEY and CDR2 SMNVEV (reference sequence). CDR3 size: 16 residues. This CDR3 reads CASSYTLRGTVYEQYF. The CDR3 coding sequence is TGTGCCAGCAGTTACACCCTGAGGGGGACCGTCTACGAGCAGTACTTC.

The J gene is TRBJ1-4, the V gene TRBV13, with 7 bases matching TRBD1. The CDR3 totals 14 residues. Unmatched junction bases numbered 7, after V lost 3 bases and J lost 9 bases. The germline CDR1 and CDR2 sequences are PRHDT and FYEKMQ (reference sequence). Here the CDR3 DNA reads TGTGCCAGCAGCTTTGGACAGGAGGAAAAAAAACTGTTTTTT. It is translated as CASSFGQEEKKLFF. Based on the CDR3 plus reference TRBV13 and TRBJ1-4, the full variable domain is AAGVIQSPRHLIKEKRETATLKCYPIPRHDTVYWYQQGPGQDPQFLISFYEKMQSDKGSIPDRFSAQQFSDYHSELNMSSLELGDSALYFCASSFGQEEKKLFFGSGTQLSVL.

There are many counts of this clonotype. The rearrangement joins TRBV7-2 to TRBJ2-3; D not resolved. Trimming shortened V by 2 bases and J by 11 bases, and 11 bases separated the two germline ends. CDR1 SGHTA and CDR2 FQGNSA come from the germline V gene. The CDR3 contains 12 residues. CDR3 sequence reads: CASSLKDGEQYF. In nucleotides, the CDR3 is TGTGCCAGCAGCTTAAAGGATGGGGAGCAGTATTTT. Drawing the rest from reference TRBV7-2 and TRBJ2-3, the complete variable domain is GAGVSQSPSNKVTEKGKDVELRCDPISGHTALYWYRQSLGQGLEFLIYFQGNSAPDKSGLPSDRFSAERTGGSVSTLTIQRTQQEDSAVYLCASSLKDGEQYFGPGTRLTVL.

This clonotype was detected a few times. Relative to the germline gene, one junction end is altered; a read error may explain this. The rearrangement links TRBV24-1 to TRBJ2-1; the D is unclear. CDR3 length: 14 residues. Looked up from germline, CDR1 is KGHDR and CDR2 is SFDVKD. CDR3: CAASDPRANNEQFF. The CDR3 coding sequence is TGTGCCGCCAGTGATCCCCGCGCCAACAATGAGCAGTTCTTC.

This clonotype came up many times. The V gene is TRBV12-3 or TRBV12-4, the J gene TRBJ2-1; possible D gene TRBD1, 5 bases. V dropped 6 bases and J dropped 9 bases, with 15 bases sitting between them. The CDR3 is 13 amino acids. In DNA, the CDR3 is TGTGCCAGCAGGCCCTTGTATCAGGGTGAGCAGTTCTTC. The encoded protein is CASRPLYQGEQFF.

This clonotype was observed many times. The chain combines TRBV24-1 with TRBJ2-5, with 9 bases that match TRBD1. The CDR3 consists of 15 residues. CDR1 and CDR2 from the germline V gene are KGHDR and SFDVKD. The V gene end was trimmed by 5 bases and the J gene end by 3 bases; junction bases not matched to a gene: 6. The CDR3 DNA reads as TGTGCCACCAGTGCCCCGGGACAGGGTAAAGAGACCCAGTACTTC. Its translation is CATSAPGQGKETQYF.

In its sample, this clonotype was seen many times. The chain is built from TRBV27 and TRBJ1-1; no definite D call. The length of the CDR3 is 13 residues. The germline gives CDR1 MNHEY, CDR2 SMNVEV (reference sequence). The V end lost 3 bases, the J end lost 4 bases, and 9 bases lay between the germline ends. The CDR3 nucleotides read TGTGCCAGCAGTTTGCAGGCGACCACTGAAGCTTTCTTT. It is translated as CASSLQATTEAFF.

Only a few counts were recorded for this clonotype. CDR3 in amino acids: CSANWRNTEAFF. The CDR3 DNA reads as TGCAGCGCCAACTGGAGGAACACTGAAGCTTTCTTT. The chain employs TRBV29-1 and TRBJ1-1; D gene unclear. The V gene lost 7 bases and the J gene lost 1 base, with 10 bases spanning the gap. Per the germline V gene, CDR1 is SQVTM and CDR2 is ANQGSEA. The CDR3 contains 12 residues. The whole variable domain, remainder taken from reference TRBV29-1 and TRBJ1-1, is SAVISQKPSRDICQRGTSLTIQCQVDSQVTMMFWYRQQPGQSLTLIATANQGSEATYESGFVIDKFPISRPNLTFSTLTVSNMSPEDSSIYLCSANWRNTEAFFGQGTRLTVV.

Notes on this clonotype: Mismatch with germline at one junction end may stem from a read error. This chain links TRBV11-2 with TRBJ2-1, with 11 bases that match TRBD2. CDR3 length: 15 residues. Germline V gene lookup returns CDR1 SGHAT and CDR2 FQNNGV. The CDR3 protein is CASSPRTSGYNERFF. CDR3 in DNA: TGTGCCAGCAGCCCACGGACTAGCGGGTACAATGAGCGGTTCTTC. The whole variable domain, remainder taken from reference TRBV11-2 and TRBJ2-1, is EAGVAQSPRYKIIEKRQSVAFWCNPISGHATLYWYQQILGQGPKLLIQFQNNGVVDDSQLPKDRFSAERLKGVDSTLKIQPAKLEDSAVYLCASSPRTSGYNERFFGPGTRLTVL.

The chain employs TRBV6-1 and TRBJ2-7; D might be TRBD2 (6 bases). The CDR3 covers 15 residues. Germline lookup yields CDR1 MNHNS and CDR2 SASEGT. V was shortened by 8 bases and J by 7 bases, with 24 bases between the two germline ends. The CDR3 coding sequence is TGTGCCAGCCGGAGACTAGTTTCCTCCTCCAATGAGCAGTACTTC. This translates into CASRRLVSSSNEQYF.

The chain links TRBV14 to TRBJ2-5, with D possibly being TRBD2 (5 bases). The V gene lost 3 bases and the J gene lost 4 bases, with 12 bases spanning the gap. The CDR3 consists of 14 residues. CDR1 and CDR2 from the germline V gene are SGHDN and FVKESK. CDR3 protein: CASSHLTIAETQYF. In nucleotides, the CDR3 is TGTGCCAGCAGCCACTTGACTATAGCAGAGACCCAGTACTTC.

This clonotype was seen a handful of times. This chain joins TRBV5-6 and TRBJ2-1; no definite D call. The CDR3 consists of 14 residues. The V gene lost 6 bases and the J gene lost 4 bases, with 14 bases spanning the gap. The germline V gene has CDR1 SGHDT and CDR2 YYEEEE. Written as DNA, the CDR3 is TGTGCCAGCACCCCCGCTTCGGCTTACAATGAGCAGTTCTTC. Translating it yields CASTPASAYNEQFF. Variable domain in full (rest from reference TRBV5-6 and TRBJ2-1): DAGVTQSPTHLIKTRGQQVTLRCSPKSGHDTVSWYQQALGQGPQFIFQYYEEEERQRGNFPDRFSGHQFPNYSSELNVNALLLGDSALYLCASTPASAYNEQFFGPGTRLTVL.

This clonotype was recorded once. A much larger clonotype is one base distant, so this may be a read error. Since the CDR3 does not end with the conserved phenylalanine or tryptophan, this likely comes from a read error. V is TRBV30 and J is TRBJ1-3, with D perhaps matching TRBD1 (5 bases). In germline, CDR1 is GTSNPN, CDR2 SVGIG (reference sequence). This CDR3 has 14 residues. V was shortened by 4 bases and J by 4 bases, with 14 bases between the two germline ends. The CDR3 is CAWTSDRRGNTIYS. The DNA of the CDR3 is TGTGCCTGGACCTCAGACAGACGAGGAAACACCATATATTCT.

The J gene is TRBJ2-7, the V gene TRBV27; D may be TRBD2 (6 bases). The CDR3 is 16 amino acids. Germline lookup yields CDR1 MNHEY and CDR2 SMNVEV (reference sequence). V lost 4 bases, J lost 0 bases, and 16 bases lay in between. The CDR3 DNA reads TGTGCCAGCAGTTCTTATCGAGGGAGGTCCTCCTACGAGCAGTACTTC. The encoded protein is CASSSYRGRSSYEQYF.

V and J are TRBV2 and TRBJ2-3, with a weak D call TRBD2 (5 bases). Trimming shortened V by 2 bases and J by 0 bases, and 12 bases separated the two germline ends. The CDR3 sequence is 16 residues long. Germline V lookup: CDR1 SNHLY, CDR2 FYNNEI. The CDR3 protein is CASSEFQRGSTDTQYF. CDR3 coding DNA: TGTGCCAGCAGTGAATTTCAACGGGGAAGCACAGATACGCAGTATTTT.

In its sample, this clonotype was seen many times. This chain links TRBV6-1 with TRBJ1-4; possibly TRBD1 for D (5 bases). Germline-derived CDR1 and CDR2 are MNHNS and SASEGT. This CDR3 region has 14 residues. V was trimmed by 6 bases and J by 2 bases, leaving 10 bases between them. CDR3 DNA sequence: TGTGCCAGCAGGCCGACAGCTACTAATGAAAAACTGTTTTTT. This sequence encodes CASRPTATNEKLFF.

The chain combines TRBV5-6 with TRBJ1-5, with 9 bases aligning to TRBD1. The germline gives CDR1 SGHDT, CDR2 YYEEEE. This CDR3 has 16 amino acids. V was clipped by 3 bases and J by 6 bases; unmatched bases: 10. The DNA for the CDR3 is TGTGCCAGCAGCTCGGCAACAACAGGGGGCGGTCAGCCCCAGCATTTT. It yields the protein CASSSATTGGGQPQHF.

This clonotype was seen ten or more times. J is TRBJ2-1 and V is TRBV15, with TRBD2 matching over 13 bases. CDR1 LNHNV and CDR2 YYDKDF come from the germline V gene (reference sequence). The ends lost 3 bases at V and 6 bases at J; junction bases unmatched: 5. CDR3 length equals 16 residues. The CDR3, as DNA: TGTGCCACCAGCAGGCGCGGGACTAGCGGGATCAATGAGCAGTTCTTC. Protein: CATSRRGTSGINEQFF.

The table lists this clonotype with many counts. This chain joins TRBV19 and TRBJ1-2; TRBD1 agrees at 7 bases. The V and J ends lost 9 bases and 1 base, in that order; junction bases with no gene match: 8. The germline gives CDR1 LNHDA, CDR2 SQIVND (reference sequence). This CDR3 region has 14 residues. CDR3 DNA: TGTGCCAGCCTTGAACAGGGGAATAACTATGGCTACACCTTC. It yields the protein CASLEQGNNYGYTF.

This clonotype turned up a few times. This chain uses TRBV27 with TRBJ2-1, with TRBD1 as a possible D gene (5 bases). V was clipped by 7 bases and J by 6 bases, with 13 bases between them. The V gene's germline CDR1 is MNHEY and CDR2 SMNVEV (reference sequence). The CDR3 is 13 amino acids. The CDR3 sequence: CASMPRASNEQFF. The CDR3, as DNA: TGTGCCAGCATGCCCAGGGCCAGCAATGAGCAGTTCTTC.

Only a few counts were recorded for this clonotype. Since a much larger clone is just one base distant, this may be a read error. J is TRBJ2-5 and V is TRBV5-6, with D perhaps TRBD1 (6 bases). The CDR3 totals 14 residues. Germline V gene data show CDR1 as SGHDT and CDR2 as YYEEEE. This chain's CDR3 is CASSFSGVKETQCF. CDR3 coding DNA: TGTGCCAGCAGCTTCTCAGGGGTCAAGGAGACCCAGTGCTTC.

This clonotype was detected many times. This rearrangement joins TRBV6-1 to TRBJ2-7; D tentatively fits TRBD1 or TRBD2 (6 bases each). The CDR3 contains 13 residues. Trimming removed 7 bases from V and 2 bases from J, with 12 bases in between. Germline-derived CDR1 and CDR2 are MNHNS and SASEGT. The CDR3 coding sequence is TGTGCCAGCACCCGGGGGCCCGCCTACGAGCAGTACTTC. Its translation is CASTRGPAYEQYF.

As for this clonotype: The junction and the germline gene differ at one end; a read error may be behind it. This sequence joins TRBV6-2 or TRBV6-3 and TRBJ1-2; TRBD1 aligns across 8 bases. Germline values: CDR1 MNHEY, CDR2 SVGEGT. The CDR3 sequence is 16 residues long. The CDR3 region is CASSGWDRKTNYGYTF. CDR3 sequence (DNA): TGCGCCAGCAGTGGATGGGACAGGAAAACTAACTATGGCTACACCTTC.

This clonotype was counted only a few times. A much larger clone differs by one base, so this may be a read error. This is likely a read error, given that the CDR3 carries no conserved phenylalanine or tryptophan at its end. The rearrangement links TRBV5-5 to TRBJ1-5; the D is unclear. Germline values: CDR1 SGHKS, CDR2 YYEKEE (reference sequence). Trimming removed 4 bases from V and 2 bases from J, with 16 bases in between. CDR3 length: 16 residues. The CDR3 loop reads CASSPFPVVGNQPQHL. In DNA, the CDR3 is TGTGCCAGCAGCCCGTTCCCGGTGGTAGGCAATCAGCCCCAGCATCTT.

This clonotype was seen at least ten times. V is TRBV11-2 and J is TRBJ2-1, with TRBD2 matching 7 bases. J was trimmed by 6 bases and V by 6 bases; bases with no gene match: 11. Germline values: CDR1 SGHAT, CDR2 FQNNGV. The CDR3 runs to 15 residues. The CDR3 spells CASRPWGGSSNEQFF. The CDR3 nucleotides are TGTGCCAGCAGGCCCTGGGGCGGGAGTAGCAATGAGCAGTTCTTC.

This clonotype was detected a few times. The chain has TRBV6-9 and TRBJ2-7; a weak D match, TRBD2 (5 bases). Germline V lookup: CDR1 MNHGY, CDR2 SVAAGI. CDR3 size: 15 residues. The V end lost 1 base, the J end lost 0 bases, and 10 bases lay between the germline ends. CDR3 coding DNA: TGTGCCAGCAGTTATTTTCGGGGTCACTCCTACGAGCAGTACTTC. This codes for CASSYFRGHSYEQYF.

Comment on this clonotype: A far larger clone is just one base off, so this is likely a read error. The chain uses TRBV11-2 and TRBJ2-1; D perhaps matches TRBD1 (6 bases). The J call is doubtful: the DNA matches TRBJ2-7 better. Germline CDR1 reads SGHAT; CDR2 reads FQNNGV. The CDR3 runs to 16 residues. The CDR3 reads CASSPGAGSSYNEQYF. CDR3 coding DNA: TGTGCCAGCAGCCCAGGGGCGGGTAGCTCCTACAATGAGCAGTACTTC.

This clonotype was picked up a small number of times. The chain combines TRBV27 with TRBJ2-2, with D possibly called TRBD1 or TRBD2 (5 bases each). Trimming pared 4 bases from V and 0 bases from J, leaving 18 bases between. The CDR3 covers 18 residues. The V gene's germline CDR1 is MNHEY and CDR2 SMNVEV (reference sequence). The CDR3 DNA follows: TGTGCCAGCAGTTCGATTCCCCCGGGACCGTCGAACACCGGGGAGCTGTTTTTT. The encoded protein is CASSSIPPGPSNTGELFF.